One and the same sample provided the 24 T cell receptor beta chains below, sequenced in a study of blood T cell repertoires in COVID-19. Assay used: immunoSEQ multiplex PCR; TCRdb lists only in-frame clones, some missing. The sample shows tens of thousands of clones, approximately 88% of them seen only once. Sequencing used peripheral blood. The receptor set was obtained from a human donor in a cohort sampled during active COVID-19.

This clone was observed a single time. This rearrangement joins TRBV11-3 to TRBJ2-2; 14 nucleotides line up with TRBD2. Germline V CDR1 and CDR2: SGHNT, YENEEA. The trim removed 0 bases at V and 5 bases at J, leaving 5 bases unmatched. This CDR3 comprises 18 residues. The chain's CDR3 is CASSLDPGLAGATGELFF. Here the CDR3 DNA reads TGTGCCAGCAGCTTAGACCCGGGACTAGCGGGAGCGACCGGGGAGCTGTTTTTT. The whole variable domain, remainder taken from reference TRBV11-3 and TRBJ2-2, is EAGVVQSPRYKIIEKKQPVAFWCNPISGHNTLYWYLQNLGQGPELLIRYENEEAVDDSQLPKDRFSAERLKGVDSTLKIQPAELGDSAVYLCASSLDPGLAGATGELFFGEGSRLTVL.

V gene TRBV30 combines with J gene TRBJ2-1; TRBD1 agrees at 10 bases. Trimming at V came to 4 bases and at J to 15 bases, leaving 9 bases not matched to a gene. This CDR3 has 12 amino acids. The germline V gene has CDR1 GTSNPN and CDR2 SVGIG (reference sequence). CDR3 loop: CAWTETGGRPFF. In DNA, the CDR3 is TGTGCCTGGACCGAGACAGGGGGCCGGCCGTTCTTC.

The rearrangement uses TRBV2 and TRBJ1-2; 9 bases align to TRBD1. Germline lookup yields CDR1 SNHLY and CDR2 FYNNEI. CDR3 length: 14 amino acids. V was clipped by 5 bases and J by 9 bases; unmatched bases: 10. CDR3 bases: TGTGCCAGCAGTTCCATGGGACAGGGAACAAGCTACACCTTC. As protein: CASSSMGQGTSYTF. Full variable domain (remainder filled in from reference TRBV2 and TRBJ1-2): EPEVTQTPSHQVTQMGQEVILRCVPISNHLYFYWYRQILGQKVEFLVSFYNNEISEKSEIFDDQFSVERPDGSNFTLKIRSTKLEDSAMYFCASSSMGQGTSYTFGSGTRLTVV.

The chain couples TRBV21-1 to TRBJ2-7; the tabulated D call, TRBD2, remains unverified against the DNA. TRBV21-1 is classified as a pseudogene. The CDR3 totals 11 residues. The CDR3 loop reads CASNSGDEQYF. The CDR3 DNA is TGTGCCAGCAACTCCGGGGACGAGCAGTACTTC.

Remarks on this clone: At one boundary the junction diverges from the germline segment, which might be a read error. This chain uses TRBV7-3 with TRBJ1-2, with TRBD1 matching over 10 bases. Germline loops: CDR1 SGHTA, CDR2 FQGTGA. The CDR3 totals 11 residues. Here the CDR3 reads CASSLRDRGFF. The CDR3 DNA reads as TGTGCCAGCAGCTTACGGGACAGGGGATTCTTC.

V and J are TRBV7-9 and TRBJ1-4; D is unresolved. Germline CDR1 is SEHNR and CDR2 is FQNEAQ (reference sequence). Deletions cut 5 bases from V and 4 bases from J, with 17 bases between. This CDR3 spans 16 amino acids. CDR3 region: CASSLGVSGNNEKLFF. The CDR3 DNA follows: TGTGCCAGCAGCCTGGGAGTGTCAGGAAATAATGAAAAACTGTTTTTT.

The chain combines TRBV29-1 with TRBJ2-5; unclear D gene. This CDR3 has 12 amino acids. V shed 5 bases and J shed 2 bases, with 9 bases lying between them. Germline-derived CDR1 and CDR2 are SQVTM and ANQGSEA. The CDR3, as DNA: TGCAGCGTTTTGTTACAGCAAGAGACCCAGTACTTC. Translated, it gives CSVLLQQETQYF.

This chain joins TRBV15 and TRBJ2-7; 7 bases are a match to TRBD2. V dropped 3 bases and J dropped 3; count of bases not matched to a gene: 8. The CDR3 runs to 15 residues. Germline loops: CDR1 LNHNV, CDR2 YYDKDF (reference sequence). DNA of the CDR3: TGTGCCACCAGCAGTCAGCGGGGCAGGATCTACGAGCAGTACTTC. Protein product: CATSSQRGRIYEQYF.

This chain connects TRBV30 to TRBJ2-7; tentatively, D is TRBD1 (5 bases). Germline V gene data show CDR1 as GTSNPN and CDR2 as SVGIG (reference sequence). Trimming stripped 0 bases from V and 4 bases from J, with 10 bases between. The CDR3 sequence is 13 residues long. CDR3 region: CAWSVDSRYEQYF. The CDR3 DNA sequence: TGTGCCTGGAGTGTAGACAGTCGGTACGAGCAGTACTTC.

This clone was picked up one time. The chain uses TRBV28 and TRBJ1-1, with 7 bases identical to TRBD1. Germline values: CDR1 MDHEN, CDR2 SYDVKM. The ends lost 6 bases at V and 2 bases at J; junction bases unmatched: 6. The CDR3 sequence is 14 residues long. The CDR3: CASSLQGINTEAFF. The CDR3 DNA reads as TGTGCCAGCAGCCTACAGGGGATAAACACTGAAGCTTTCTTT.

This rearrangement joins TRBV6-5 to TRBJ2-6; TRBD1 might be the D (6 bases). Germline CDR1 is MNHEY and CDR2 is SVGAGI. V was cut by 2 bases and J by 0 bases, with 8 bases left in between. The CDR3 is 16 residues long. CDR3 in amino acids: CASSYLRGSGANVLTF. DNA of the CDR3: TGTGCCAGCAGTTACCTCAGGGGCTCTGGGGCCAACGTCCTGACTTTC.

The chain uses TRBV29-1 and TRBJ2-3, with D possibly being TRBD1 (5 bases). Trimming took 3 bases from V and 1 from J, leaving 8 bases between them. CDR1 is SQVTM and CDR2 is ANQGSEA in the germline V gene. The CDR3 extends over 13 amino acids. The CDR3 sequence: CSVEVQGTDTQYF. For the CDR3, the DNA is TGCAGCGTTGAGGTACAGGGCACAGATACGCAGTATTTT.

This clone has more than one count but fewer than ten. The chain joins TRBV7-2 to TRBJ2-7; 9 nucleotides align to TRBD1. Germline trimming cut 5 bases from V and 3 bases from J; bases unmatched to any gene: 5. CDR3 size: 14 residues. CDR1 and CDR2 from the germline V gene are SGHTA and FQGNSA. CDR3 region: CASSRGTGLYEQYF. The CDR3 coding sequence is TGTGCCAGCAGCCGCGGGACAGGGCTCTACGAGCAGTACTTC.

The gene calls are TRBV7-9 and TRBJ2-7; D is perhaps TRBD2 (7 bases). This CDR3 is 15 amino acids long. The V gene's germline CDR1 is SEHNR and CDR2 FQNEAQ (reference sequence). Trimming pared 0 bases from V and 2 bases from J, leaving 11 bases between. In nucleotides, the CDR3 is TGTGCCAGCAGCTTAGCTGGGGGGGCAGCCTACGAGCAGTACTTC. Protein sequence: CASSLAGGAAYEQYF. Full variable domain (outside the CDR3, taken from reference TRBV7-9 and TRBJ2-7): DTGVSQNPRHKITKRGQNVTFRCDPISEHNRLYWYRQTLGQGPEFLTYFQNEAQLEKSRLLSDRFSAERPKGSFSTLEIQRTEQGDSAMYLCASSLAGGAAYEQYFGPGTRLTVT.

V usage is TRBV7-9 and J usage is TRBJ1-2, with D unclear. The CDR3 runs to 15 residues. Trimming stripped 1 base from V and 6 bases from J, with 15 bases between. Germline V lookup: CDR1 SEHNR, CDR2 FQNEAQ (reference sequence). This chain's CDR3 is CASSLVGGVGDGYTF. The CDR3 nucleotides are TGTGCCAGCAGCTTAGTGGGTGGAGTTGGTGATGGCTACACCTTC.

V is TRBV2 and J is TRBJ2-7; D is possibly TRBD2 (6 bases). The CDR3 runs 15 residues. The V gene's germline CDR1 is SNHLY and CDR2 FYNNEI. V gave up 3 bases and J gave up 2 bases, with 14 bases separating them. The CDR3 nucleotides read TGTGCCAGCAGTGATGTAGGAGGGAGTACCTACGAGCAGTACTTC. This codes for CASSDVGGSTYEQYF.

The V call is TRBV24-1, the J call TRBJ2-1; 9 nucleotides match TRBD2. The germline CDR1 and CDR2 sequences are KGHDR and SFDVKD. The CDR3 totals 16 residues. V was pared by 7 bases and J by 3 bases, with 9 bases of the junction left unmatched. In DNA form, the CDR3 reads TGTGCCACCAGCGCGAATAGCGGGGGAAACTACAATGAGCAGTTCTTC. This translates into CATSANSGGNYNEQFF.

This chain uses TRBV7-9 with TRBJ2-1, with D unresolved. Deletions cut 1 base from V and 4 bases from J, with 11 bases between. The germline CDR1 and CDR2 sequences are SEHNR and FQNEAQ (reference sequence). This CDR3 is 15 amino acids long. CDR3 amino acids: CASSLDSPLYNEQFF. The CDR3 DNA reads as TGTGCCAGCAGCTTAGATTCACCCCTATACAATGAGCAGTTCTTC.

The chain recombines TRBV4-3 with TRBJ2-1, with TRBD2 matching 9 bases. V was pared by 2 bases and J by 5 bases, with 16 bases of the junction left unmatched. Germline values: CDR1 LGHNA, CDR2 YSLEER. The CDR3 extends over 19 amino acids. This CDR3 is CASSQFSEGPSSGDNEQFF. The CDR3 DNA is TGCGCCAGCAGCCAATTCTCAGAGGGACCCTCTAGCGGGGACAATGAGCAGTTCTTC.

In its sample, this clone was seen a few times. The chain carries TRBV28 and TRBJ2-7; the match to TRBD2 covers 9 bases. Germline V gene sequence: CDR1 MDHEN, CDR2 SYDVKM. This CDR3 region has 16 residues. Losses at the gene ends were 4 bases for V and 3 bases for J; bases not matched to a gene: 10. CDR3 coding DNA: TGTGCCAGCAGTTATATTAGCGGGAGCATTAGCTACGAGCAGTACTTC. As protein: CASSYISGSISYEQYF. Complete variable domain (other parts from reference TRBV28 and TRBJ2-7): DVKVTQSSRYLVKRTGEKVFLECVQDMDHENMFWYRQDPGLGLRLIYFSYDVKMKEKGDIPEGYSVSREKKERFSLILESASTNQTSMYLCASSYISGSISYEQYFGPGTRLTVT.

The J gene is TRBJ1-2, the V gene TRBV23-1, with 8 bases fitting TRBD1. TRBV23-1 is treated as an ORF (open reading frame) with a function not yet certain. This CDR3 has 14 amino acids. After removal of 2 bases from V and 8 bases from J, the junction contained 7 bases not matched to a gene. Here the CDR3 DNA reads TGCGCCAGCAGTCAAGGACAGGGAGGGGAGGGCTACACCTTC. It codes for CASSQGQGGEGYTF.

The chain combines TRBV7-2 with TRBJ2-1; D may be TRBD1 (5 bases). Looked up from germline, CDR1 is SGHTA and CDR2 is FQGNSA. This CDR3 contains 14 residues. Between the trimmed V and J ends, which lost 3 bases and 5 bases, there was a span of 11 bases. CDR3 coding DNA: TGTGCCAGCAGCTTCTCGCGGACAAACAATGAGCAGTTCTTC. It specifies CASSFSRTNNEQFF.

The chain has TRBV15 and TRBJ1-2; TRBD1 matches 8 bases. V lost 1 base to trimming and J lost 13 bases; unmatched junction nucleotides: 14. The germline V gene has CDR1 LNHNV and CDR2 YYDKDF (reference sequence). CDR3 length equals 15 residues. CDR3 DNA: TGTGCCACCAGCAGAGCCTTTGCAGCCCTACAGGGGGGCACCTTC. Translation gives CATSRAFAALQGGTF. Using reference TRBV15 and TRBJ1-2 for the parts outside the CDR3, the full variable domain is DAMVIQNPRYQVTQFGKPVTLSCSQTLNHNVMYWYQQKSSQAPKLLFHYYDKDFNNEADTPDNFQSRRPNTSFCFLDIRSPGLGDTAMYLCATSRAFAALQGGTFGSGTRLTVV.

The chain joins TRBV11-3 to TRBJ2-1, with unresolved D. There are 15 residues in the CDR3. CDR1 is SGHNT and CDR2 is YENEEA in the germline V gene. Trimming took 1 base from V and 0 from J, leaving 7 bases between them. CDR3 sequence: CASSLGGSSYNEQFF. The CDR3 DNA follows: TGTGCCAGCAGCTTAGGCGGCAGCTCCTACAATGAGCAGTTCTTC. Using reference TRBV11-3 and TRBJ2-1 for the parts outside the CDR3, the full variable domain is EAGVVQSPRYKIIEKKQPVAFWCNPISGHNTLYWYLQNLGQGPELLIRYENEEAVDDSQLPKDRFSAERLKGVDSTLKIQPAELGDSAVYLCASSLGGSSYNEQFFGPGTRLTVL.